Detailed here is one T cell receptor beta chain. These data come from a study of blood T cell repertoires in COVID-19. Study summary: The United States, Italy and Spain supplied acute and convalescent COVID-19 samples. T cells, B-cell-depleted T cells, or PBMCs provided the cDNA or gDNA that served as material.

Germline V CDR1 and CDR2: MDHEN, SYDVKM. The CDR3 loop spans 16 amino acids. V was trimmed by 6 bases and J by 3 bases, leaving 18 bases between them. Per the authors' pipeline: Using reference gene primer amplification, nucleated cell counts were estimated. Sequenced by immunoSEQ multiplex PCR; TCRdb stores in-frame clones only, minus some. V and J calls and clone size are those listed in that table; D and trimming were worked out from the DNA. The repertoire holds around 250,000 clones, with about 90% as singletons. The gene calls are TRBV28 and TRBJ1-5; TRBD1 might be the D (5 bases). This receptor was identified in a man aged 60-69 years with acute or convalescent COVID-19. The specimen sequenced was peripheral blood. The CDR3 region is CASRKNGQGLNQPQHF. CDR3 DNA sequence: TGTGCCAGCAGAAAGAATGGGCAGGGCCTCAATCAGCCCCAGCATTTT.